This T cell receptor (beta chain) was observed in a study of blood T cells in healthy people across ages. This clonotype was counted only a few times. The V gene's germline CDR1 is ENHRY and CDR2 SYGVKD. CDR3 length equals 15 residues. J was trimmed by 9 bases and V by 6 bases; bases with no gene match: 12. With a J-beta primer mix and a sample-barcoded 5' primer, a second PCR ran about 6 to 11 cycles. A single record per CDR3 protein comes from TCRdb applying MiXCR to the 5' RACE reads. The sample has about 1.8 million distinct CDR3 sequences, approximately 50% seen once. The specimen was blood. The sequence was collected from a middle-aged woman in good health. The chain joins TRBV10-3 to TRBJ2-1; 9 nucleotides match TRBD1. CDR3 nucleotide sequence: TGTGCCATCAGGGGGGACAGGGATCGTACGGGTGAGCAGTTCTTC. Residues: CAIRGDRDRTGEQFF.